The rows below give T cell receptor beta chains drawn from one sample of a study of siplizumab effects on memory and regulatory T cells. Only in-frame clones appear in the TCRdb table, and some are missing; sequencing was by immunoSEQ multiplex PCR. The data show some 120,000 clones, around 93% seen once. Sequences were obtained from non-Treg CD4+ T cells sorted from blood. These receptors were taken from a human donor in good health. Both conserved end residues are part of each CDR3. The order of the fields is J gene, D gene, V gene, CDR3 protein, CDR3 DNA. D genes are given only for firm matches.

TRBJ2-6,.,TRBV19,CASIAGGTGANVLTF,TGTGCCAGTATCGCGGGTGGAACTGGGGCCAACGTCCTGACTTTC
TRBJ2-1,.,TRBV20-1,CSAKKYNEQFF,TGCAGTGCTAAGAAATACAATGAGCAGTTCTTC
TRBJ2-1,TRBD2,TRBV4-2,CASSPLAPLAGSINEQFF,TGTGCCAGCAGCCCTCTTGCCCCCTTAGCGGGGAGTATCAATGAGCAGTTCTTC
TRBJ1-1,.,TRBV5-4,CASSPGLEKLTEAFF,TGTGCCAGCAGCCCCGGGTTGGAGAAGTTGACTGAAGCTTTCTTT
TRBJ2-7,.,TRBV7-9,CASREHVSSYEQYF,TGTGCCAGCCGGGAACACGTAAGCTCCTACGAGCAGTACTTC
TRBJ2-5,.,TRBV11-1,CASSLGLEETQYF,TGTGCCAGCAGCTTAGGACTTGAAGAGACCCAGTACTTC
TRBJ1-1,.,TRBV14,CASSQGLVTEAFF,TGTGCCAGCAGCCAAGGGTTGGTCACTGAAGCTTTCTTT
TRBJ2-3,.,TRBV10-3,CAISEWVDTQYF,TGTGCCATCAGTGAATGGGTGGATACGCAGTATTTT
TRBJ2-1,.,TRBV7-7,CASSDGADIYNEQFF,TGTGCCAGCAGCGACGGGGCGGACATCTACAATGAGCAGTTCTTC
TRBJ1-1,.,TRBV5-4,CASSLAGGWETEAFF,TGTGCCAGCAGCTTGGCTGGAGGGTGGGAGACTGAAGCTTTCTTT
TRBJ2-2,.,TRBV5-6,CASSPTGTLNTGELFF,TGTGCCAGCAGCCCTACCGGGACTTTGAACACCGGGGAGCTGTTTTTT
TRBJ1-1,.,TRBV5-6,CASSTLWGNNRAAFF,TGTGCCAGCAGCACCTTGTGGGGCAACAACAGGGCAGCTTTCTTT
TRBJ2-7,.,TRBV13,CASGRGMEPYEQYF,TGTGCCAGCGGGCGAGGAATGGAACCGTACGAGCAGTACTTC
TRBJ1-4,TRBD1,TRBV30,CAWSGDRVGEKLFF,TGTGCCTGGAGTGGGGACAGGGTTGGGGAAAAACTGTTTTTT
TRBJ1-5,.,TRBV7-9,CASSSTGSSQPQHF,TGTGCCAGCAGCTCCACAGGGAGTAGTCAGCCCCAGCATTTT
TRBJ2-3,TRBD2,TRBV7-2,CASSLFVGTSGYF,TGTGCCAGCAGCTTGTTTGTAGGGACTAGCGGCTATTTT